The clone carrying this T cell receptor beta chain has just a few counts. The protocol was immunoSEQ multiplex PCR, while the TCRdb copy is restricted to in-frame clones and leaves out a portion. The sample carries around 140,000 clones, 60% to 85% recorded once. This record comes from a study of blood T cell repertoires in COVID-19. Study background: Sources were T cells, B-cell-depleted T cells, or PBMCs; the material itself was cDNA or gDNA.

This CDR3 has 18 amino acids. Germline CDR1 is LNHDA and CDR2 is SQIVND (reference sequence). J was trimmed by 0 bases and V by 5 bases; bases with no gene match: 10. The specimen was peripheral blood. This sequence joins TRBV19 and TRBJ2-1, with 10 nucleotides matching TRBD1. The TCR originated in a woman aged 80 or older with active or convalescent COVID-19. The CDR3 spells CASSPGQGVFHSYNEQFF. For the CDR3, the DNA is TGTGCCAGTAGTCCCGGACAGGGGGTATTCCACTCCTACAATGAGCAGTTCTTC.